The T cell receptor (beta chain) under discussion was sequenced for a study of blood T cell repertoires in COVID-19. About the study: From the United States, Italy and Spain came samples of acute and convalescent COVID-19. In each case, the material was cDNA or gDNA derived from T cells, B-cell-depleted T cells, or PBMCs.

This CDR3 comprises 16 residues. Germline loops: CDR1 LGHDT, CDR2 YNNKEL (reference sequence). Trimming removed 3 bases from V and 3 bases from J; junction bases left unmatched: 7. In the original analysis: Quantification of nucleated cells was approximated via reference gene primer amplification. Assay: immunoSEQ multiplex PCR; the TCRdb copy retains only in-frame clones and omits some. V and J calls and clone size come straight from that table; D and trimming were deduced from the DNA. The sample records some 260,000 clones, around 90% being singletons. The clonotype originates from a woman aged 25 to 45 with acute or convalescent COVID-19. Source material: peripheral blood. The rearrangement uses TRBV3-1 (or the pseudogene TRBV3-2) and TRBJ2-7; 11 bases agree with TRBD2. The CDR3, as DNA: TGTGCCAGCAGCCATCCAAGACTAGCGGGGAACTACGAGCAGTACTTC. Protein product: CASSHPRLAGNYEQYF.